The present T cell receptor (beta chain) was sequenced within a study of monozygotic twins with inflammatory bowel disease. Findings and caveats of the study: A distinction between different T cell subtypes was not possible.

Notes on this clonotype: Its antigen is currently unknown.

No DNA is given; TCRdb re-called the 5' RACE reads and lists each CDR3 protein once. The sample includes approximately 390,000 distinct CDR3 sequences. CDR3 length: 13 amino acids. Germline values: CDR1 MNHEY, CDR2 SVGAGI. The genes are TRBV6-5 and TRBJ2-7; as DNA is missing, the TRBD1 call by TCRdb cannot be tested. This clonotype originated in a human donor with ulcerative colitis or Crohn's disease, or a healthy co-twin of an affected twin (not recorded which). Sequencing used blood. The CDR3 sequence is CASSPTSGGKQYF.